This passage covers 20 T cell receptor beta chains from one sample sequenced in a study of T-cell memory formation after mild COVID-19. TCRdb processed the 5' RACE reads anew with MiXCR; each CDR3 protein has one entry. The profile covers 400,000 to 550,000 distinct CDR3 sequences, with 25% appearing a single time and under 15% taken by the ten largest. Sequencing was performed on PBMCs or a T cell subset sorted from them (not recorded which). All receptors come from an adult woman who had mild COVID-19 (a few samples of this study predate the infection). Cell type and time point are not known.

The gene calls are TRBV7-8 and TRBJ2-5, with D maybe TRBD1 (6 bases). V was shortened by 4 bases and J by 1 base, with 19 bases between the two germline ends. This CDR3 comprises 17 residues. Germline V gives CDR1 SGHVS, CDR2 FQNEAQ. The CDR3 nucleotides read TGTGCCAGCAGCTCCCCAGCATGGCAGGGGTCCCAAGAGACCCAGTACTTC. Its translation: CASSSPAWQGSQETQYF. The entire variable domain, with the rest obtained from reference TRBV7-8 and TRBJ2-5, is as follows: GAGVSQSPRYKVAKRGQDVALRCDPISGHVSLFWYQQALGQGPEFLTYFQNEAQLDKSGLPSDRFFAERPEGSVSTLKIQRTQQEDSAVYLCASSSPAWQGSQETQYFGPGTRLLVL.

CDR3 region: CASSHLPRDINQPQHF. DNA of the CDR3: TGTGCCAGCAGCCATTTGCCCCGGGACATCAATCAGCCCCAGCATTTT. J is TRBJ1-5 and V is TRBV4-2; perhaps TRBD1 as D (6 bases). V lost 3 bases and J 3 bases, leaving 15 bases between the germline ends. The germline CDR1 and CDR2 sequences are LGHNA and YNFKEQ. The CDR3 runs 16 residues.

The table lists this clonotype with a few counts. The chain couples TRBV5-1 to TRBJ1-1; TRBD1 aligns across 8 bases. V lost 4 bases to trimming and J lost 1 base; unmatched junction nucleotides: 3. Per germline, CDR1 SGHRS and CDR2 YFSETQ. This CDR3 has 14 residues. The CDR3 reads CASSGQGTNTEAFF. CDR3 coding DNA: TGCGCCAGCAGCGGACAGGGTACGAACACTGAAGCTTTCTTT.

The CDR3, as DNA: TGTGCCAGCACCCCGGGACTAGCCACAGATACGCAGTATTTT. Its protein is CASTPGLATDTQYF. The chain couples TRBV6-2 or TRBV6-3 to TRBJ2-3; 9 bases match TRBD2. The junction had 4 bases not matched to a gene; V was cut back by 7 bases and J by 2 bases. The CDR3 is 14 residues long. The germline V gene has CDR1 MNHEY and CDR2 SVGEGT.

This chain links TRBV4-1 with TRBJ2-7; weak D call: TRBD2 (6 bases). Germline CDR1 and CDR2: MGHRA and YSYEKL. The CDR3 consists of 13 residues. V lost 2 bases and J 5 bases, leaving 10 bases between the germline ends. The CDR3 DNA is TGCGCCAGCAGCCAAATTTGGGGGGACGAGCAGTACTTC. It codes for CASSQIWGDEQYF.

The chain couples TRBV29-1 to TRBJ2-5; no clear D gene. CDR3 length equals 13 residues. Germline V gene data show CDR1 as SQVTM and CDR2 as ANQGSEA. V shed 2 bases and J shed 3 bases, with 10 bases lying between them. The CDR3, as DNA: TGCAGCGTTGAACTGACTCACGAAGAGACCCAGTACTTC. It translates to CSVELTHEETQYF.

The chain carries TRBV7-9 and TRBJ2-6; possible D gene TRBD2, 6 bases. The CDR3 contains 17 residues. Germline assignment: CDR1 SEHNR and CDR2 FQNEAQ (reference sequence). The V gene lost 5 bases and the J gene lost 1 base, with 15 bases spanning the gap. CDR3 loop: CASSKEGRISGANVLTF. For the CDR3, the DNA is TGTGCCAGCAGCAAGGAGGGTCGGATATCTGGGGCCAACGTCCTGACTTTC.

This clonotype was seen a few times. The chain's CDR3 is CASSSHDSGMTGTQYF. For the CDR3, the DNA is TGTGCCAGCAGCTCGCATGATAGCGGGATGACCGGGACCCAGTACTTC. V is TRBV9 and J is TRBJ2-5; 8 bases fit TRBD2. The CDR3 runs 16 residues. J gave up 7 bases and V 4 bases, and 15 bases lay outside the gene matches. Looked up from germline, CDR1 is SGDLS and CDR2 is YYNGEE.

The CDR3 DNA reads TGTGCCAGCAGTTACTCAGGGGTCACCGGGGAGCTGTTTTTT. Translating it yields CASSYSGVTGELFF. The chain joins TRBV6-5 to TRBJ2-2, with D perhaps matching TRBD1 (5 bases). Germline assignment: CDR1 MNHEY and CDR2 SVGAGI. The CDR3 totals 14 residues. The ends were cut back, 0 bases at V and 4 bases at J, with 6 bases in the middle.

This clonotype came up a few times. V and J are TRBV7-3 and TRBJ2-5; no reliable D call. The length of the CDR3 is 15 residues. Germline CDR1 and CDR2: SGHTA and FQGTGA. V lost 11 bases and J 1 base, leaving 20 bases between the germline ends. The CDR3 sequence is CARRTITDIQETQYF. The CDR3 DNA sequence: TGTGCCCGAAGGACCATTACTGACATCCAAGAGACCCAGTACTTC.

This clonotype was counted a few times. V usage is TRBV5-5 and J usage is TRBJ1-3; D is undetermined. This CDR3 is 15 amino acids long. The V end was cut by 4 bases, the J end by 0 bases, with 11 bases between. Germline V gene lookup returns CDR1 SGHKS and CDR2 YYEKEE (reference sequence). The CDR3 loop reads CASSTDGNSGNTIYF. The CDR3, as DNA: TGTGCCAGCAGCACGGACGGAAACTCTGGAAACACCATATATTTT.

This clonotype was counted a few times. This rearrangement joins TRBV5-1 to TRBJ1-3; D is undetermined. This CDR3 has 14 residues. Germline CDR1 and CDR2: SGHRS and YFSETQ. Trimming took 0 bases from V and 3 from J, leaving 7 bases between them. DNA of the CDR3: TGCGCCAGCAGCTTGGCCGGATATGGAAACACCATATATTTT. The encoded protein is CASSLAGYGNTIYF.

This chain links TRBV11-2 with TRBJ2-7, with 10 nucleotides matching TRBD2. The CDR3 totals 15 residues. Germline values: CDR1 SGHAT, CDR2 FQNNGV. J lost 2 bases, V lost 3 bases, and 4 bases had no gene match. The CDR3, as DNA: TGTGCCAGCAGCTTCCTAGCGGGAGACACCTACGAGCAGTACTTC. Translating gives CASSFLAGDTYEQYF. Variable domain in full (rest from reference TRBV11-2 and TRBJ2-7): EAGVAQSPRYKIIEKRQSVAFWCNPISGHATLYWYQQILGQGPKLLIQFQNNGVVDDSQLPKDRFSAERLKGVDSTLKIQPAKLEDSAVYLCASSFLAGDTYEQYFGPGTRLTVT.

This clonotype was found a few times. The chain is built from TRBV5-1 and TRBJ2-1; no firm D call. This CDR3 is 13 amino acids long. Deletions cut 4 bases from V and 8 bases from J, with 13 bases between. Germline lookup yields CDR1 SGHRS and CDR2 YFSETQ. As DNA, the CDR3 is TGCGCCAGCAGCCCCGGTGCCCCCCATGAGCAGTTCTTC. As protein: CASSPGAPHEQFF.

Notes on this clonotype: A much more abundant neighbour one base away suggests this may be a read error. The CDR3 coding sequence is TGCAGTGCTAAGACATGGGGTGTCGACACTGAAGCTTTCTTT. Encoded protein: CSAKTWGVDTEAFF. V gene TRBV20-1 combines with J gene TRBJ1-1; D gene uncertain. The CDR3 is 14 residues long. Germline V gene data show CDR1 as DFQATT and CDR2 as SNEGSKA (reference sequence). V dropped 4 bases and J dropped 3 bases, with 15 bases sitting between them.

V usage is TRBV9 and J usage is TRBJ2-1, with 7 bases lining up with TRBD2. Trimming took 3 bases from V and 2 from J; bases not matched to a gene: 17. CDR1 and CDR2 from the germline V gene are SGDLS and YYNGEE. The length of the CDR3 is 19 residues. The CDR3 spells CASSAPSGGGSATYNEQFF. In nucleotides, the CDR3 is TGTGCCAGCAGCGCCCCTTCGGGAGGCGGGAGCGCAACCTACAATGAGCAGTTCTTC.

CDR3 amino acids: CASSQAPGETQYF. The CDR3 DNA sequence: TGCGCCAGCAGCCAAGCGCCGGGGGAGACCCAGTACTTC. The rearrangement uses TRBV4-3 and TRBJ2-5, with a possible D match to TRBD2 (5 bases). Germline V gene sequence: CDR1 LGHNA, CDR2 YSLEER. Trimming took 1 base from V and 5 from J, leaving 8 bases between them. There are 13 residues in the CDR3.

The rearrangement uses TRBV6-1 and TRBJ2-7, with D perhaps assigned TRBD1 or TRBD2 (5 bases each). The CDR3 has 17 amino acids. The V gene lost 2 bases and the J gene lost 4 bases, with 21 bases spanning the gap. In germline, CDR1 is MNHNS, CDR2 SASEGT. CDR3 sequence: CASSERTGTGVGYEQYF. The CDR3, as DNA: TGTGCCAGCAGTGAACGAACGGGAACAGGCGTGGGATACGAGCAGTACTTC.

The chain is built from TRBV7-6 and TRBJ2-1; 14 bases are a match to TRBD2. The V gene's germline CDR1 is SGHVS and CDR2 FNYEAQ. This CDR3 region has 14 residues. V lost 4 bases and J lost 9; bases outside the gene matches: 2. CDR3 protein: CASSSTSGGAEQFF. CDR3 coding DNA: TGTGCCAGCAGCTCGACTAGCGGGGGGGCTGAGCAGTTCTTC.

This chain connects TRBV7-9 to TRBJ2-5; D gene unclear. Trimming left V 7 bases short and J 2 bases short, with 11 bases between. This CDR3 is built from 13 residues. CDR1 SEHNR and CDR2 FQNEAQ come from the germline V gene (reference sequence). Written as DNA, the CDR3 is TGTGCCAGCACTTCCTGGGTTCAAGAGACCCAGTACTTC. Residues: CASTSWVQETQYF. The whole variable domain, filled in from reference TRBV7-9 and TRBJ2-5, reads DTGVSQNPRHKITKRGQNVTFRCDPISEHNRLYWYRQTLGQGPEFLTYFQNEAQLEKSRLLSDRFSAERPKGSFSTLEIQRTEQGDSAMYLCASTSWVQETQYFGPGTRLLVL.